This T cell receptor (beta chain) was obtained from a study of T cell repertoires in cytomegalovirus infection. This clonotype was observed a few times. As yet, its antigen is unknown. Between the trimmed V and J ends, which lost 3 bases and 8 bases, there was a span of 13 bases. The CDR3 extends over 13 amino acids. Per the germline V gene, CDR1 is SGHVS and CDR2 is FQNEAQ. TCRdb independently ran MiXCR on the reads; one entry per CDR3 protein. The sample records 550,000 to 850,000 distinct CDR3 sequences, around a third being singletons. This chain connects TRBV7-8 to TRBJ1-2; D is unresolved. The sequenced sample was cultured PBMCs, obtained from culture after CMV antigen stimulation. This TCR was recovered from a human donor in good health (CMV status not recorded). Some clones in this sample may be carry-over from other donors' samples. In nucleotides, the CDR3 is TGTGCCAGCAGCTTGACCTCACGGAACGGCTACACCTTC. It specifies CASSLTSRNGYTF.